The clone carrying this TCR beta chain showed up just a few times. Its target is not known. TCRdb ran MiXCR on the 5' RACE reads and lists one entry per CDR3 protein. The sample holds 470,000 or so distinct CDR3 sequences, 15% to 20% seen once. The data belong to a study of T-cell memory formation after mild COVID-19. The ends were cut back, 5 bases at V and 8 bases at J, with 8 bases in the middle. Germline-derived CDR1 and CDR2 are KGHDR and SFDVKD. The CDR3 runs to 11 residues. Whole-study results and caveats: Memory cells collected pre-infection included some clones that later responded, suggesting cross-reactive memory joined.

Material: PBMCs or a T cell subset sorted from them (not recorded which). The V gene is TRBV24-1, the J gene TRBJ1-2; no clear D. The source is an adult woman who had mild COVID-19 (a few samples of this study predate the infection). Cell type and time point are not known. DNA of the CDR3: TGTGCCACCAGTGCCGTGGGGGGCTACACCTTC. Translated, it gives CATSAVGGYTF.